A single T cell receptor (beta chain) is shown here with its context. This sample was taken from a study of shared clonotypes between healthy human individuals. For the study at large: Aged 18 to 49, the donors were a couple of women and three men. Three plates each covered CD4 naive and memory; CD8 naive two, CD8 memory one.

Germline V CDR1 and CDR2: SQVTM, ANQGSEA. The CDR3 is made up of 13 amino acids. Trimming took off 7 bases at V and 3 bases at J, with 12 bases between the two ends. Clones were read by immunoSEQ multiplex PCR, and TCRdb kept only the in-frame ones, dropping some. This sample yields roughly 1,000,000 clones, of which approximately 78% are seen a single time; roughly 0.65% belongs to the top ten. This receptor was obtained from a man between 18 and 35 years old in good health. Some clones in this sample may be carry-over from other donors' samples. Sequencing was performed on memory CD4+ T cells from PBMCs. Noted subset: CD45RA-negative fraction. The chain couples TRBV29-1 to TRBJ2-2; D may be TRBD1 or TRBD2 (5 bases each). The CDR3 DNA is TGCAGCGGGGGGACGCTATACACCGGGGAGCTGTTTTTT. Translated, it gives CSGGTLYTGELFF.